The clone carrying this TCR beta chain turned up a few times. The data belong to a study of blood T cells in healthy people across ages. The CDR3 is 13 amino acids. Between the trimmed V and J ends, which lost 6 bases and 2 bases, there was a span of 8 bases. Through a sample-barcoded 5' primer and a J-beta primer mix, a second PCR was run for roughly 7 to 11 cycles. TCRdb passed the 5' RACE reads through MiXCR, listing each CDR3 protein once. Here the sample spans 550,000 to 700,000 distinct CDR3 sequences, 27% being singletons. Peripheral blood from each donor was collected in a volume of approximately 10 milliliters. PBMCs were isolated at a quantity of at least 7 million per sample. The authors extracted at least 5 micrograms of total RNA per sample.

What was sequenced was blood. This TCR was recovered from a woman aged 65 to 85 in good health. This chain connects TRBV12-3 or TRBV12-4 to TRBJ1-5; no clear D gene. CDR3 sequence reads: CASREVGNQPQHF. The CDR3 coding sequence is TGTGCCAGCAGGGAAGTAGGCAATCAGCCCCAGCATTTT.